This passage covers 31 T cell receptor beta chains from one sample sequenced in a study of blood T cell repertoires in COVID-19. The table came from immunoSEQ multiplex PCR; TCRdb's copy has only in-frame clones and leaves some out. The table shows under 250,000 clones, with about 93% occurring only once. The specimen sequenced was peripheral blood. The receptor source for this set is a man between 60 and 70 years old with COVID-19, enrolled during active disease.

The V gene is TRBV6-5, the J gene TRBJ2-1; TRBD2 is a possible D gene (6 bases). This CDR3 comprises 14 residues. From germline, CDR1 is MNHEY and CDR2 SVGAGI. V was trimmed by 7 bases and J by 4 bases, leaving 14 bases between them. The CDR3 is CASTLSGRYNEQFF. DNA for the CDR3: TGTGCCAGCACGCTCAGCGGGCGGTACAATGAGCAGTTCTTC.

In DNA form, the CDR3 reads TGTGCCAGCAGCTTAGTCGGGGTTTCGTCCAGTAATGAGCAGTTCTTC. It translates to CASSLVGVSSSNEQFF. The rearrangement uses TRBV7-2 and TRBJ2-1, with D possibly being TRBD2 (5 bases). Per the germline V gene, CDR1 is SGHTA and CDR2 is FQGNSA. The V and J ends lost 1 base and 7 bases respectively, with 17 bases between them. The CDR3 totals 16 residues.

This chain uses TRBV6-5 with TRBJ1-1; D perhaps matches TRBD1 (6 bases). V gave up 6 bases and J gave up 3 bases, with 11 bases separating them. This CDR3 contains 13 residues. Per germline, CDR1 MNHEY and CDR2 SVGAGI. This chain's CDR3 is CASSAQGYTEAFF. The CDR3 DNA follows: TGTGCCAGCAGCGCACAGGGTTACACTGAAGCTTTCTTT.

V is TRBV6-4 and J is TRBJ2-5; TRBD2 matches 12 bases. Looked up from germline, CDR1 is MRHNA and CDR2 is SNTAGT. The V segment lost 3 bases and the J segment 5 bases; nucleotides outside the gene matches: 16. The CDR3 is 19 amino acids. This CDR3 reads CASSELGRLAGGPGETQYF. In DNA form, the CDR3 reads TGTGCCAGCAGTGAATTGGGTCGCCTAGCGGGGGGGCCGGGGGAGACCCAGTACTTC.

This chain joins TRBV5-1 and TRBJ1-5; 9 nucleotides align to TRBD1. This CDR3 spans 14 amino acids. From germline, CDR1 is SGHRS and CDR2 YFSETQ. V lost 4 bases and J lost 4; bases outside the gene matches: 3. CDR3 sequence (DNA): TGCGCCAGCAGCACCGGGACAGGGAATCAGCCCCAGCATTTT. It yields the protein CASSTGTGNQPQHF.

The chain carries TRBV7-3 and TRBJ2-3; the match to TRBD1 covers 8 bases. The germline V gene encodes CDR1 SGHTA and CDR2 FQGTGA. This CDR3 comprises 14 residues. V trimming: 1 base; J trimming: 6 bases; junction bases outside the gene matches: 3. The CDR3 is CASSLRTGSDTQYF. Here the CDR3 DNA reads TGTGCCAGCAGCTTAAGGACAGGGTCGGATACGCAGTATTTT.

This chain links TRBV28 with TRBJ1-6; TRBD1 matches at 12 bases. The germline V gene has CDR1 MDHEN and CDR2 SYDVKM. The CDR3 length is 14 residues. J gave up 8 bases and V 6 bases, and 2 bases lay outside the gene matches. CDR3 in amino acids: CASRGQGAYSPLHF. Here the CDR3 DNA reads TGTGCCAGCAGGGGACAGGGGGCTTATTCACCCCTCCACTTT.

The rearrangement uses TRBV2 and TRBJ2-1; 9 positions agree with TRBD2. The V segment lost 6 bases and the J segment 2 bases; nucleotides outside the gene matches: 8. CDR3 size: 16 residues. Germline values: CDR1 SNHLY, CDR2 FYNNEI. The CDR3 loop reads CASRGSGGQPYNEQFF. The DNA for the CDR3 is TGTGCCAGCAGGGGTAGCGGGGGCCAACCCTACAATGAGCAGTTCTTC.

The sample holds one count of this clone. V is TRBV4-1 and J is TRBJ2-2, with TRBD2 as a possible D gene (5 bases). The CDR3 length is 17 residues. Germline CDR1 reads MGHRA; CDR2 reads YSYEKL. V lost 0 bases to trimming and J lost 7 bases, with 18 bases between them. CDR3 nucleotide sequence: TGCGCCAGCAGCCAAGATGTGGGTGTCCAGCGGTACGGGGAGCTGTTTTTT. Amino acid sequence: CASSQDVGVQRYGELFF.

The gene calls are TRBV3-1 (or the pseudogene TRBV3-2) and TRBJ2-1, with 7 bases aligning to TRBD2. The CDR3 length is 16 residues. J was trimmed by 3 bases and V by 1 base; bases with no gene match: 6. Germline CDR1 is LGHDT and CDR2 is YNNKEL (reference sequence). CDR3 bases: TGTGCCAGCAGCCAAGTATCCGGGGGGAGCTACAATGAGCAGTTCTTC. Translated: CASSQVSGGSYNEQFF.

The rearrangement joins TRBV11-2 to TRBJ1-2, with TRBD1 matching over 7 bases. Trimming took 2 bases from V and 4 from J; bases not matched to a gene: 7. The CDR3 is made up of 15 amino acids. From germline, CDR1 is SGHAT and CDR2 FQNNGV. CDR3 sequence: CASSLSLTGSYGYTF. CDR3 sequence (DNA): TGTGCCAGCAGCTTATCCCTGACAGGGAGCTATGGCTACACCTTC.

The chain carries TRBV9 and TRBJ2-2; the D gene is possibly TRBD1 (6 bases). The germline V gene has CDR1 SGDLS and CDR2 YYNGEE. The CDR3 covers 16 residues. Trimming left V 4 bases short and J 1 base short, with 14 bases between. The CDR3 reads CASSPFQGRNTGELFF. CDR3 in DNA: TGTGCCAGCAGCCCTTTTCAGGGGAGGAACACCGGGGAGCTGTTTTTT. The full variable domain, in which reference TRBV9 and TRBJ2-2 provide the parts outside the CDR3, is DSGVTQTPKHLITATGQRVTLRCSPRSGDLSVYWYQQSLDQGLQFLIQYYNGEERAKGNILERFSAQQFPDLHSELNLSSLELGDSALYFCASSPFQGRNTGELFFGEGSRLTVL.

This chain uses TRBV5-1 with TRBJ1-2, with a tentative D call TRBD1 (5 bases). CDR3 length: 14 amino acids. The germline gives CDR1 SGHRS, CDR2 YFSETQ. Between the trimmed V and J ends, which lost 3 bases and 3 bases, there was a span of 12 bases. Here the CDR3 DNA reads TGCGCCAGCAGCTCCAGGGAGGGCGACTATGGCTACACCTTC. Its translation is CASSSREGDYGYTF. The complete variable domain, with remaining parts taken from reference TRBV5-1 and TRBJ1-2, reads KAGVTQTPRYLIKTRGQQVTLSCSPISGHRSVSWYQQTPGQGLQFLFEYFSETQRNKGNFPGRFSGRQFSNSRSEMNVSTLELGDSALYLCASSSREGDYGYTFGSGTRLTVV.

The genes are TRBV18 and TRBJ1-2; 9 positions agree with TRBD1. The V gene end was trimmed by 4 bases and the J gene end by 4 bases; junction bases not matched to a gene: 13. Germline lookup yields CDR1 KGHSH and CDR2 LQKENI. The CDR3 contains 17 residues. CDR3 residues: CASSLGTGSPAPYGYTF. The CDR3 DNA reads TGTGCCAGCTCACTCGGGACAGGGTCCCCAGCCCCCTATGGCTACACCTTC.

This chain joins TRBV6-5 and TRBJ2-7; 7 bases are a match to TRBD1. Losses at the gene ends were 10 bases for V and 4 bases for J; bases not matched to a gene: 7. Germline V CDR1 and CDR2: MNHEY, SVGAGI. The CDR3 contains 12 residues. The DNA for the CDR3 is TGTGCCACCACGGGACAGACTTACGAGCAGTACTTC. It specifies CATTGQTYEQYF.

This rearrangement joins TRBV7-6 to TRBJ1-2, with a weak D call TRBD1 (6 bases). CDR3 length: 15 residues. Looked up from germline, CDR1 is SGHVS and CDR2 is FNYEAQ. Trimming left V 1 base short and J 8 bases short, with 17 bases between. In nucleotides, the CDR3 is TGTGCCAGCAGCTTAGGCGGACAGTTTCCGGGAGGCTACACCTTC. It encodes CASSLGGQFPGGYTF. The variable domain in full, with the rest retrieved from reference TRBV7-6 and TRBJ1-2, is GAGVSQSPRYKVTKRGQDVALRCDPISGHVSLYWYRQALGQGPEFLTYFNYEAQQDKSGLPNDRFSAERPEGSISTLTIQRTEQRDSAMYRCASSLGGQFPGGYTFGSGTRLTVV.

J is TRBJ1-1 and V is TRBV19, with D perhaps matching TRBD1 (6 bases). Trimming left V 10 bases short and J 0 bases short, with 12 bases between. Germline V gene sequence: CDR1 LNHDA, CDR2 SQIVND (reference sequence). This CDR3 region has 13 residues. The CDR3 reads CATGDRMNTEAFF. The CDR3 nucleotides are TGTGCCACTGGCGACAGGATGAACACTGAAGCTTTCTTT. Looking up the rest from reference TRBV19 and TRBJ1-1 gives the full variable domain: DGGITQSPKYLFRKEGQNVTLSCEQNLNHDAMYWYRQDPGQGLRLIYYSQIVNDFQKGDIAEGYSVSREKKESFPLTVTSAQKNPTAFYLCATGDRMNTEAFFGQGTRLTVV.

The chain is built from TRBV5-1 and TRBJ1-6; 9 bases are a match to TRBD1. In germline, CDR1 is SGHRS, CDR2 YFSETQ. CDR3 size: 16 residues. V was clipped by 4 bases and J by 1 base; unmatched bases: 3. The CDR3 DNA follows: TGCGCCAGCAGCCCCGGGACAGGGTCCTATAATTCACCCCTCCACTTT. Amino acid sequence: CASSPGTGSYNSPLHF.

The rearrangement links TRBV18 to TRBJ2-1, with 8 bases aligning to TRBD2. Germline V gene sequence: CDR1 KGHSH, CDR2 LQKENI. V dropped 2 bases and J dropped 10; count of bases not matched to a gene: 1. The length of the CDR3 is 12 residues. CDR3 sequence (DNA): TGTGCCAGCTCACCATCGGGAGGGGAGCAGTTCTTC. Translating gives CASSPSGGEQFF.

The chain couples TRBV30 to TRBJ1-1; no clear D. The CDR3 runs 12 residues. V was trimmed by 0 bases and J by 8 bases, leaving 10 bases between them. The germline V gene encodes CDR1 GTSNPN and CDR2 SVGIG (reference sequence). CDR3 sequence: CAWSVLGGEAFF. The CDR3 DNA reads TGTGCCTGGAGTGTACTAGGAGGAGAAGCTTTCTTT.

The rearrangement joins TRBV30 to TRBJ2-1; TRBD2 matches 8 bases. The germline CDR1 and CDR2 sequences are GTSNPN and SVGIG (reference sequence). The ends lost 0 bases at V and 4 bases at J; junction bases unmatched: 5. The CDR3 covers 15 residues. The CDR3 sequence is CAWSVRLAGYNEQFF. The CDR3 nucleotides are TGTGCCTGGAGTGTACGGCTAGCGGGTTACAATGAGCAGTTCTTC.

The J gene is TRBJ2-5, the V gene TRBV14; TRBD2 agrees at 15 bases. The CDR3 covers 15 residues. Germline loops: CDR1 SGHDN, CDR2 FVKESK. Trimming cost V 4 bases and J 7 bases; bases outside gene matches: 4. CDR3 DNA sequence: TGTGCCAGCAGCCGGACTAGCGGGAGGGTTGCGACCCAGTACTTC. It codes for CASSRTSGRVATQYF.

V and J are TRBV7-9 and TRBJ1-4; 7 positions agree with TRBD1. Looked up from germline, CDR1 is SEHNR and CDR2 is FQNEAQ (reference sequence). CDR3 length equals 17 residues. The J segment lost 8 bases and the V segment lost 6 bases, leaving 18 bases of the junction unmatched. The CDR3 loop is CASRAGSTGRGGEKLFF. CDR3 bases: TGTGCCAGCAGGGCAGGTTCGACAGGGCGGGGAGGCGAAAAACTGTTTTTT. Drawing the rest from reference TRBV7-9 and TRBJ1-4, the complete variable domain is DTGVSQNPRHKITKRGQNVTFRCDPISEHNRLYWYRQTLGQGPEFLTYFQNEAQLEKSRLLSDRFSAERPKGSFSTLEIQRTEQGDSAMYLCASRAGSTGRGGEKLFFGSGTQLSVL.

This chain joins TRBV9 and TRBJ2-2; 11 bases agree with TRBD2. Germline V CDR1 and CDR2: SGDLS, YYNGEE. This CDR3 spans 16 amino acids. Trimming took 4 bases from V and 7 from J; bases not matched to a gene: 9. This CDR3 is CASSPYSGGVSGELFF. The DNA of the CDR3 is TGTGCCAGCAGCCCCTATAGCGGGGGGGTAAGCGGGGAGCTGTTTTTT.

This chain joins TRBV7-9 and TRBJ1-2, with 7 bases lining up with TRBD1. Looked up from germline, CDR1 is SEHNR and CDR2 is FQNEAQ (reference sequence). The CDR3 runs 14 residues. Trimming cost V 4 bases and J 5 bases; bases outside gene matches: 7. The CDR3 DNA follows: TGTGCCAGCAGCTCCCGGACAGGAATATATGGCTACACCTTC. Translation: CASSSRTGIYGYTF.

The chain links TRBV11-3 to TRBJ2-3; maybe TRBD2 (5 bases). There are 16 residues in the CDR3. V was shortened by 1 base and J by 0 bases, with 11 bases between the two germline ends. Looked up from germline, CDR1 is SGHNT and CDR2 is YENEEA. CDR3 sequence (DNA): TGTGCCAGCAGCTTAGGCGCTAGCAGTAGCACAGATACGCAGTATTTT. Amino acids: CASSLGASSSTDTQYF.

The chain carries TRBV28 and TRBJ2-1; 9 bases map to TRBD2. Germline CDR1 and CDR2: MDHEN and SYDVKM. Trimming took 1 base from V and 0 from J; bases not matched to a gene: 4. The CDR3 extends over 17 amino acids. This CDR3 is CASSLFSGSLSYNEQFF. CDR3 coding DNA: TGTGCCAGCAGTTTATTTAGCGGGAGCCTCTCCTACAATGAGCAGTTCTTC.

This clone was seen only once. The V call is TRBV25-1, the J call TRBJ2-6; D is perhaps TRBD1 (5 bases). The V gene lost 3 bases and the J gene lost 0 bases, with 6 bases spanning the gap. Germline V CDR1 and CDR2: MGHDK, SYGVNS. This CDR3 region has 15 residues. CDR3 nucleotide sequence: TGTGCCAGCAGTGACACAGGCTCTGGGGCCAACGTCCTGACTTTC. Residues: CASSDTGSGANVLTF.

The J gene is TRBJ2-1, the V gene TRBV2; D ambiguous. Germline V gives CDR1 SNHLY, CDR2 FYNNEI. V was clipped by 7 bases and J by 8 bases, with 9 bases between them. The CDR3 sequence is 11 residues long. CDR3 loop: CASMVAYEQFF. The CDR3 DNA reads as TGTGCCAGCATGGTTGCGTATGAGCAGTTCTTC.

The gene calls are TRBV11-2 and TRBJ2-7; 8 positions agree with TRBD1. CDR3 size: 15 residues. CDR1 and CDR2 from the germline V gene are SGHAT and FQNNGV. The V gene end was trimmed by 5 bases and the J gene end by 0 bases; junction bases not matched to a gene: 6. Here the CDR3 reads CASSAGQASSYEQYF. The CDR3 nucleotides read TGTGCCAGCAGCGCGGGACAGGCGAGCTCCTACGAGCAGTACTTC.

This chain links TRBV10-3 with TRBJ1-1; unclear D gene. The CDR3 spans 14 residues. Trimming took off 4 bases at V and 4 bases at J, with 13 bases between the two ends. In germline, CDR1 is ENHRY, CDR2 SYGVKD. CDR3 region: CAISGEGRSTEAFF. The CDR3, as DNA: TGTGCCATCAGTGGTGAGGGTAGGAGCACTGAAGCTTTCTTT.